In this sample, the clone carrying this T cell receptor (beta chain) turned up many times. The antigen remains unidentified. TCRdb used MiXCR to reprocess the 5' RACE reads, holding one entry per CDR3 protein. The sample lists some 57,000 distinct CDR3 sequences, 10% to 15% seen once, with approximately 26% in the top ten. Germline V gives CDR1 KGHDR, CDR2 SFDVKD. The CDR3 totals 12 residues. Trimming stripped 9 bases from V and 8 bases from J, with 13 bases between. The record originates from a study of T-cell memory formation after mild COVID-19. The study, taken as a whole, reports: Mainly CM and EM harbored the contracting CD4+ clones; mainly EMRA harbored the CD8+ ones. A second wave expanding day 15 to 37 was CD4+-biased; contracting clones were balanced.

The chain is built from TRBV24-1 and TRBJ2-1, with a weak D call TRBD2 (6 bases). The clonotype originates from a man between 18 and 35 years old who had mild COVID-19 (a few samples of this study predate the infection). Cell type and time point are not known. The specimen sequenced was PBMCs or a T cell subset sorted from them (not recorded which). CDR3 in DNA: TGTGCCACCCGGGGGTCGGGGGATGAGCAGTTCTTC. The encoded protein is CATRGSGDEQFF.